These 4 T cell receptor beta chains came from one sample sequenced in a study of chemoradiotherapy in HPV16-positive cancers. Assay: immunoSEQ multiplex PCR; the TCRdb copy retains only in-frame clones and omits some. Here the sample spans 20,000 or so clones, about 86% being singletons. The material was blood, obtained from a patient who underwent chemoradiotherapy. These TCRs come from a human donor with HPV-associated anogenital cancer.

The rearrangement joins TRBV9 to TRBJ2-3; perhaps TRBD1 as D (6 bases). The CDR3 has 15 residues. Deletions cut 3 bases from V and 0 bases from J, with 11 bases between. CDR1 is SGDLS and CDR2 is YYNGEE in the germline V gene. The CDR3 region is CASSGRGTSTDTQYF. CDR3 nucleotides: TGTGCCAGCAGCGGCAGGGGAACTAGCACAGATACGCAGTATTTT.

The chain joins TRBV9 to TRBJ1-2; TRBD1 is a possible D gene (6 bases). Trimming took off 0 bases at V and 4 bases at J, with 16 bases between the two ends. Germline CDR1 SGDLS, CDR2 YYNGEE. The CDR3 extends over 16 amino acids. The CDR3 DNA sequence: TGTGCCAGCAGCGTAGATCCGGGGGCAGGCGGCTATGGCTACACCTTC. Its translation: CASSVDPGAGGYGYTF.

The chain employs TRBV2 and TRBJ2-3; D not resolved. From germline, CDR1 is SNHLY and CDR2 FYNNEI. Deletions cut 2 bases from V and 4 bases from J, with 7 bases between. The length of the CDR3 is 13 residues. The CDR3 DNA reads TGTGCCAGCAGTGAAAATGAGGCAGATACGCAGTATTTT. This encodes CASSENEADTQYF.

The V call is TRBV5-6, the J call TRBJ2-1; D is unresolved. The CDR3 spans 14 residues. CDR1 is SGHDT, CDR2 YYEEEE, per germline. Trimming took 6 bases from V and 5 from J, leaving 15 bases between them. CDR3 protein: CASTFGPVDNEQFF. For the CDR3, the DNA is TGTGCCAGCACCTTTGGGCCAGTAGACAATGAGCAGTTCTTC. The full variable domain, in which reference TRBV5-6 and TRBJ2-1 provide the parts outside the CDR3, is DAGVTQSPTHLIKTRGQQVTLRCSPKSGHDTVSWYQQALGQGPQFIFQYYEEEERQRGNFPDRFSGHQFPNYSSELNVNALLLGDSALYLCASTFGPVDNEQFFGPGTRLTVL.